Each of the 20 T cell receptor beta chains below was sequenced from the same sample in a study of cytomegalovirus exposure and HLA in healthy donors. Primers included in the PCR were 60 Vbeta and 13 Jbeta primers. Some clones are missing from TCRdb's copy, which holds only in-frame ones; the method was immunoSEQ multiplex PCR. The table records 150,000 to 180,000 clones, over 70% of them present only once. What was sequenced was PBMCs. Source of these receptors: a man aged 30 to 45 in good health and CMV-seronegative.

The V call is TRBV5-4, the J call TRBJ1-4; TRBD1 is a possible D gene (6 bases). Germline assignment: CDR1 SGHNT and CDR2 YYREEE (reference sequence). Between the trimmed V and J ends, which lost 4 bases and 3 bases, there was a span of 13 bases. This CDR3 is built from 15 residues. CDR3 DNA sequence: TGTGCCAGCAGCCCGGAGGACAGTCCTAATGAAAAACTGTTTTTT. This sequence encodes CASSPEDSPNEKLFF.

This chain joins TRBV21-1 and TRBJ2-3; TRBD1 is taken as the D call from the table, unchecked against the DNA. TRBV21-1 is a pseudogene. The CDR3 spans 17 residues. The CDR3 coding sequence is TGTGCCAGCAGCCCGACAGAATCCATTCCTAGCACAGATACGCAGTATTTT. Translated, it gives CASSPTESIPSTDTQYF.

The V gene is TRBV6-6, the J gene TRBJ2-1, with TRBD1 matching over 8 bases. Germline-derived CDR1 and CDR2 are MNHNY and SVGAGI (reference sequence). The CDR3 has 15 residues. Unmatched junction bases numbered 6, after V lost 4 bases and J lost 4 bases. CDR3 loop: CASSSGQGKYNEQFF. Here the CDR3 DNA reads TGTGCCAGCAGTTCAGGACAGGGAAAGTACAATGAGCAGTTCTTC.

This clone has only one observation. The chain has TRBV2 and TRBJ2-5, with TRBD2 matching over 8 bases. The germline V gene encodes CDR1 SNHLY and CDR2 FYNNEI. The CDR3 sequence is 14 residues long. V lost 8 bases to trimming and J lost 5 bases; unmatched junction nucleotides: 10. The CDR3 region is CASRPREGPETQYF. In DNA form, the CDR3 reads TGTGCCAGCCGACCCCGGGAGGGACCGGAGACCCAGTACTTC.

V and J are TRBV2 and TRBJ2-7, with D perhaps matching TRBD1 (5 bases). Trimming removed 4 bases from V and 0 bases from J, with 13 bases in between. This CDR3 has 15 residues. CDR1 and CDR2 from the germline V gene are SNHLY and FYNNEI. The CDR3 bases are TGTGCCAGCAGTGGTCAGGGTTGGGGCTCCTACGAGCAGTACTTC. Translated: CASSGQGWGSYEQYF. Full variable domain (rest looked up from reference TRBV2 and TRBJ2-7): EPEVTQTPSHQVTQMGQEVILRCVPISNHLYFYWYRQILGQKVEFLVSFYNNEISEKSEIFDDQFSVERPDGSNFTLKIRSTKLEDSAMYFCASSGQGWGSYEQYFGPGTRLTVT.

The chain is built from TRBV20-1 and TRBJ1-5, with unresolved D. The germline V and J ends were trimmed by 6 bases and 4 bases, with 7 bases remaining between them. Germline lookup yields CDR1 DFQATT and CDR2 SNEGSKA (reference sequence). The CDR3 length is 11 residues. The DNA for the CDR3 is TGCAGTGCGGAGGGAAATCAGCCCCAGCATTTT. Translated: CSAEGNQPQHF.

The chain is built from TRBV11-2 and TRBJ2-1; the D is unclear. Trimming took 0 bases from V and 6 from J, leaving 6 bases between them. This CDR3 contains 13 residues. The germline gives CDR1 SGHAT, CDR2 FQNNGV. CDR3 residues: CASSLDIRNEQFF. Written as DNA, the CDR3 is TGTGCCAGCAGCTTAGATATCCGCAATGAGCAGTTCTTC.

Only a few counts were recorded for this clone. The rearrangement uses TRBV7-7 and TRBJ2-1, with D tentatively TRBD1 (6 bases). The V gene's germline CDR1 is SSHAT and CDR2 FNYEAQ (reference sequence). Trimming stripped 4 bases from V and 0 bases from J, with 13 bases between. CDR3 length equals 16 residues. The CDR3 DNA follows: TGTGCCAGCAGCTCGGGTCGGACAGTCTCCTACAATGAGCAGTTCTTC. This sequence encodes CASSSGRTVSYNEQFF.

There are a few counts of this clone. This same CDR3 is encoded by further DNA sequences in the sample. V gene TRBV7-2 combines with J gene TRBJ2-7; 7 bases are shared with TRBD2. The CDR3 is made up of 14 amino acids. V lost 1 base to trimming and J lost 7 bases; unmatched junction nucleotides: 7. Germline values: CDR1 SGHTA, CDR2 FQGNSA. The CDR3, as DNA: TGTGCCAGCAGCTTAGGTACGGGGGGAAGGGAGCAGTACTTC. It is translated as CASSLGTGGREQYF.

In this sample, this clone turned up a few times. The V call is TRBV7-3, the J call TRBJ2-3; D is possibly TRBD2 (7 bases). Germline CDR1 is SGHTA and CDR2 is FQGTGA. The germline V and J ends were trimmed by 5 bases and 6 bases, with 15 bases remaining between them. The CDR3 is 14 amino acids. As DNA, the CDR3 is TGTGCCAGCAGCCCCGGGGGGCCACCCGATACGCAGTATTTT. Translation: CASSPGGPPDTQYF.

The CDR3 region has the DNA TGTGCCAGCTCCCACGGGACAGGGGACTTTTACAATGAGCAGTTCTTC. This sequence encodes CASSHGTGDFYNEQFF. The genes are TRBV2 and TRBJ2-1; 10 bases align to TRBD1. With V trimmed by 8 bases and J by 4 bases, 11 bases remained unmatched. Per germline, CDR1 SNHLY and CDR2 FYNNEI. The CDR3 loop spans 16 amino acids.

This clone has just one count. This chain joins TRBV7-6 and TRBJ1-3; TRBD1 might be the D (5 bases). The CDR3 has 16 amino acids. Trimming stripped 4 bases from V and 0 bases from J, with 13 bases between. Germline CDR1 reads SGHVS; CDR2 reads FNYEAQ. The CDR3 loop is CASSYGRGGSGNTIYF. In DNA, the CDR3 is TGTGCCAGCAGCTACGGGCGGGGGGGCTCTGGAAACACCATATATTTT. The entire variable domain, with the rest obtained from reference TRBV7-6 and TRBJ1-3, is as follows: GAGVSQSPRYKVTKRGQDVALRCDPISGHVSLYWYRQALGQGPEFLTYFNYEAQQDKSGLPNDRFSAERPEGSISTLTIQRTEQRDSAMYRCASSYGRGGSGNTIYFGEGSWLTVV.

The CDR3 DNA reads TGTGCCAGCAGCCCCTCCCAGGGGACTAATGAAAAACTGTTTTTT. Translated: CASSPSQGTNEKLFF. V usage is TRBV5-4 and J usage is TRBJ1-4, with D possibly being TRBD1 (6 bases). The CDR3 has 15 residues. Trimming stripped 4 bases from V and 2 bases from J, with 12 bases between. Germline assignment: CDR1 SGHNT and CDR2 YYREEE (reference sequence). The variable domain in full, with the rest retrieved from reference TRBV5-4 and TRBJ1-4, is ETGVTQSPTHLIKTRGQQVTLRCSSQSGHNTVSWYQQALGQGPQFIFQYYREEENGRGNFPPRFSGLQFPNYSSELNVNALELDDSALYLCASSPSQGTNEKLFFGSGTQLSVL.

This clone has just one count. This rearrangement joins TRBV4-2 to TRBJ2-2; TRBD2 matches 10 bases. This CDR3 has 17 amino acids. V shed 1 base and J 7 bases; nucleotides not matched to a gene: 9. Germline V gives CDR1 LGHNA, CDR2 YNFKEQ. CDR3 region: CASSQVSSGGADGELFF. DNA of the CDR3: TGTGCCAGCAGCCAAGTTTCCAGCGGGGGGGCTGACGGGGAGCTGTTTTTT.

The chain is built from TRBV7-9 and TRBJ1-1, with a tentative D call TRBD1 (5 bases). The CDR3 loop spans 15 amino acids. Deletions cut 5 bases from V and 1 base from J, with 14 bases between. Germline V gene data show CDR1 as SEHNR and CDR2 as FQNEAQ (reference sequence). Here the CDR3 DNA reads TGTGCCAGCAGCCCCGGGGGAAGGCCGAACACTGAAGCTTTCTTT. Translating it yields CASSPGGRPNTEAFF.

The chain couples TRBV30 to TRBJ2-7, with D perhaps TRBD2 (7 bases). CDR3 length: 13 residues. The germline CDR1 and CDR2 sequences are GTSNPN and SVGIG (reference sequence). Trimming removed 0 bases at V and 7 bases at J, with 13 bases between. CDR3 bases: TGTGCCTGGAGTGTGGGGGGGCTGGAAGAGCAGTACTTC. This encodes CAWSVGGLEEQYF.

CDR3 in DNA: TGTGCCAGCACCAACAGGGGACAGGGTTACCACGAGCAGTACTTC. Its translation is CASTNRGQGYHEQYF. V usage is TRBV5-6 and J usage is TRBJ2-7; 9 bases are a match to TRBD1. The V and J ends lost 6 bases and 5 bases, in that order; junction bases with no gene match: 12. The CDR3 spans 15 residues. Per germline, CDR1 SGHDT and CDR2 YYEEEE.

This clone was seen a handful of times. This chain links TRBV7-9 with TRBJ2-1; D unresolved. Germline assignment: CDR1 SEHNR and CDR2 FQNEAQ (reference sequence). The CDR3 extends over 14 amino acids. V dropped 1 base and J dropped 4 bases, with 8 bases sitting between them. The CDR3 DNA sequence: TGTGCCAGCAGCTTAGATTTATTGTACAATGAGCAGTTCTTC. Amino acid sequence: CASSLDLLYNEQFF.

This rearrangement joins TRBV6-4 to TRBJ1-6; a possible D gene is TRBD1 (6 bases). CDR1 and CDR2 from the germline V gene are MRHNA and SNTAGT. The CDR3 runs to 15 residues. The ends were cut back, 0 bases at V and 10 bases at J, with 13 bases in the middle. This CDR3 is CASSDSGRGTSPLHF. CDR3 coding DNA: TGTGCCAGCAGTGACTCGGGCAGGGGCACCTCACCCCTCCACTTT.

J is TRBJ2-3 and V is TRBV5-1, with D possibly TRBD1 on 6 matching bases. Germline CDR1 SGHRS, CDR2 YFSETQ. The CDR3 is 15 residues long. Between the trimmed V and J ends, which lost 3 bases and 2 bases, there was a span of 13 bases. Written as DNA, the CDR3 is TGCGCCAGCAGCTCAACAGGGATTGCCACAGATACGCAGTATTTT. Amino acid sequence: CASSSTGIATDTQYF.